The 22 T cell receptor beta chains given below trace back to one sample, sequenced in a study of T-cell memory formation after mild COVID-19. TCRdb used MiXCR to reprocess the 5' RACE reads, holding one entry per CDR3 protein. Among 300,000 to 350,000 distinct CDR3 sequences listed, roughly an eighth were seen once. The sequencing sample was made of PBMCs or a T cell subset sorted from them (not recorded which). The receptors shown here come from a man younger than 30 who had mild COVID-19 (a few samples of this study predate the infection). Cell type and time point are not known.

This chain connects TRBV4-1 to TRBJ2-5; D gene ambiguous. The V end was cut by 1 base, the J end by 5 bases, with 20 bases between. The CDR3 consists of 17 residues. CDR1 MGHRA and CDR2 YSYEKL come from the germline V gene. CDR3 coding DNA: TGCGCCAGCAGCCAAGTCGTTGGTAGGGTAGCTGTGGAGACCCAGTACTTC. Protein: CASSQVVGRVAVETQYF.

The chain couples TRBV7-9 to TRBJ1-5, with 7 bases lining up with TRBD1. The CDR3 has 14 residues. Trimming removed 4 bases from V and 3 bases from J; junction bases left unmatched: 3. The germline V gene encodes CDR1 SEHNR and CDR2 FQNEAQ (reference sequence). The CDR3 sequence is CASSSGQLNQPQHF. For the CDR3, the DNA is TGTGCCAGCAGCTCGGGACAGCTCAATCAGCCCCAGCATTTT.

This chain joins TRBV5-1 and TRBJ2-5; 9 bases are a match to TRBD1. This CDR3 is 15 amino acids long. Per the germline V gene, CDR1 is SGHRS and CDR2 is YFSETQ. Trimming removed 4 bases from V and 2 bases from J; junction bases left unmatched: 6. DNA for the CDR3: TGCGCCAGCAGCGCGGGGACAGGGCGACAAGAGACCCAGTACTTC. Protein: CASSAGTGRQETQYF.

Comments on this clonotype: At one boundary the junction diverges from the germline segment, which might be a read error. V usage is TRBV25-1 and J usage is TRBJ2-2; 7 bases agree with TRBD1. Germline CDR1 reads MGHDK; CDR2 reads SYGVNS. There are 15 residues in the CDR3. CDR3: CASSELDRAVTGELF. CDR3 bases: TGTGCCAGCAGTGAGCTTGACAGGGCGGTTACCGGGGAGCTGTTT.

This CDR3 is CASSLRRNLNTGELFF. The CDR3 DNA is TGCGCCAGCAGCTTGCGTAGGAACCTAAACACCGGGGAGCTGTTTTTT. The chain joins TRBV5-1 to TRBJ2-2, with D unresolved. CDR1 is SGHRS and CDR2 is YFSETQ in the germline V gene. This CDR3 spans 16 amino acids. The ends were cut back, 1 base at V and 2 bases at J, with 12 bases in the middle.

The chain couples TRBV15 to TRBJ2-5; D call uncertain. CDR1 is LNHNV, CDR2 YYDKDF, per germline (reference sequence). This CDR3 is built from 14 residues. V was shortened by 0 bases and J by 2 bases, with 7 bases between the two germline ends. The CDR3 DNA sequence: TGTGCCACCAGCAGAGATTTGGGTCAAGAGACCCAGTACTTC. Amino acids: CATSRDLGQETQYF.

V is TRBV28 and J is TRBJ2-5; D gene unclear. The CDR3 runs to 13 residues. The V end was cut by 4 bases, the J end by 7 bases, with 13 bases between. Germline values: CDR1 MDHEN, CDR2 SYDVKM. The CDR3 bases are TGTGCCAGCAGTTCCCTCTTCATGGGGACCCAGTACTTC. Its protein product is CASSSLFMGTQYF.

This clonotype has at least ten counts. The rearrangement uses TRBV11-2 and TRBJ1-1; D possibly corresponds to TRBD1 (5 bases). Germline-derived CDR1 and CDR2 are SGHAT and FQNNGV. V was shortened by 2 bases and J by 6 bases, with 10 bases between the two germline ends. The CDR3 spans 13 residues. The CDR3 here is CASSLSGRSEAFF. The CDR3 nucleotides read TGTGCCAGCAGCTTATCAGGGAGGTCTGAAGCTTTCTTT.

The rearrangement uses TRBV5-1 and TRBJ2-7; D gene uncertain. This CDR3 region has 12 residues. The germline gives CDR1 SGHRS, CDR2 YFSETQ. The V and J ends lost 1 base and 6 bases respectively, with 8 bases between them. Written as DNA, the CDR3 is TGCGCCAGCAGCTTGACCGAGGTCGAGCAGTACGTC. Protein sequence: CASSLTEVEQYV.

This clonotype was counted once. The V gene is TRBV6-6, the J gene TRBJ1-1, with a possible D match to TRBD1 (6 bases). CDR3 length: 13 residues. V dropped 5 bases and J dropped 5 bases, with 12 bases sitting between them. Germline V gene data show CDR1 as MNHNY and CDR2 as SVGAGI (reference sequence). As DNA, the CDR3 is TGTGCCAGCAGTGGACATCAGGGGACTGAAGCTTTCTTT. Protein sequence: CASSGHQGTEAFF.

This chain links TRBV18 with TRBJ1-1; possible D gene TRBD1, 6 bases. Looked up from germline, CDR1 is KGHSH and CDR2 is LQKENI. There are 15 residues in the CDR3. V lost 1 base to trimming and J lost 3 bases, with 12 bases between them. The DNA for the CDR3 is TGTGCCAGCTCACCACGAACACAGGGACACACTGAAGCTTTCTTT. It is translated as CASSPRTQGHTEAFF.

This clonotype appeared a few times. The chain carries TRBV7-2 and TRBJ1-2; tentative D call: TRBD1 (5 bases). The germline V gene has CDR1 SGHTA and CDR2 FQGNSA. The length of the CDR3 is 13 residues. The V gene lost 2 bases and the J gene lost 8 bases, with 12 bases spanning the gap. The CDR3 reads CASSLPETDGYTF. The CDR3 nucleotides are TGTGCCAGCAGCTTACCCGAGACAGACGGCTACACCTTC.

This clonotype appeared a few times. At one end the junction does not follow the germline gene, possibly because of a read error. This chain joins TRBV6-5 and TRBJ2-1; D possibly matches TRBD1 or TRBD2 (7 bases each). CDR1 is MNHEY, CDR2 SVGAGI, per germline. The CDR3 has 17 residues. The DNA for the CDR3 is TGTGCCAGCAGTAGGGCAGGGGGGGCTTCCGCCCAGAATGTGCAGTTCTTC. It codes for CASSRAGGASAQNVQFF.

This clonotype occurred a few times. The CDR3 spells CASSQGTGYSTQNTEAFF. CDR3 nucleotide sequence: TGCGCCAGCAGCCAAGGCACGGGTTACTCTACACAGAACACTGAAGCTTTCTTT. The chain combines TRBV4-3 with TRBJ1-1; the D is unclear. The germline gives CDR1 LGHNA, CDR2 YSLEER. The ends were cut back, 1 base at V and 1 base at J, with 19 bases in the middle. The CDR3 is 18 amino acids.

The table lists this clonotype with a few counts. This chain links TRBV28 with TRBJ2-7; 7 bases line up with TRBD1. Germline values: CDR1 MDHEN, CDR2 SYDVKM. Trimming took 9 bases from V and 2 from J; bases not matched to a gene: 1. CDR3 size: 11 residues. CDR3 sequence (DNA): TGTGCCAGTGGGACAGCCTACGAGCAGTACTTC. As protein: CASGTAYEQYF.

The rearrangement uses TRBV20-1 and TRBJ2-4; 7 nucleotides line up with TRBD1. The CDR3 is 12 residues long. Looked up from germline, CDR1 is DFQATT and CDR2 is SNEGSKA (reference sequence). V shed 3 bases, J shed 8 bases, and the junction held 4 bases outside the gene matches. The DNA for the CDR3 is TGCAGTGCTAGCGAAGACAGGGACATTCAGTACTTC. Translated, it gives CSASEDRDIQYF.

The V gene is TRBV3-1, the J gene TRBJ2-3; TRBD2 matches 7 bases. CDR3 length: 16 amino acids. Unmatched junction bases numbered 4, after V lost 0 bases and J lost 1 base. Germline lookup yields CDR1 LGHDT and CDR2 YNNKEL (reference sequence). The CDR3 protein is CASSQDRSGGTDTQYF. The CDR3, as DNA: TGTGCCAGCAGCCAAGATCGGAGCGGGGGCACAGATACGCAGTATTTT.

The CDR3 DNA follows: TGTGCCAGCAGCTTAGAGGCACTAAGCAATCAGCCCCAGCATTTT. Its translation is CASSLEALSNQPQHF. The chain joins TRBV11-2 to TRBJ1-5; D is undetermined. Per germline, CDR1 SGHAT and CDR2 FQNNGV. The CDR3 is 15 residues long. Trimming stripped 0 bases from V and 1 base from J, with 7 bases between.

The rearrangement links TRBV4-1 to TRBJ2-5; 10 nucleotides line up with TRBD2. V dropped 6 bases and J dropped 5; count of bases not matched to a gene: 12. The CDR3 sequence is 16 residues long. Germline-derived CDR1 and CDR2 are MGHRA and YSYEKL. CDR3 in amino acids: CASRNKERGGRETQYF. The CDR3 DNA follows: TGCGCCAGCAGAAATAAAGAGCGGGGGGGCCGGGAGACCCAGTACTTC.

The rearrangement uses TRBV2 and TRBJ1-6, with D possibly being TRBD1 (6 bases). Deletions cut 5 bases from V and 10 bases from J, with 15 bases between. The CDR3 has 14 amino acids. CDR1 SNHLY and CDR2 FYNNEI come from the germline V gene. In DNA, the CDR3 is TGTGCCAGCAGTTACCAGGGGAATTTCTCACCCCTCCACTTT. Its translation: CASSYQGNFSPLHF. Combining the CDR3 with reference TRBV2 and TRBJ1-6 gives the whole variable domain EPEVTQTPSHQVTQMGQEVILRCVPISNHLYFYWYRQILGQKVEFLVSFYNNEISEKSEIFDDQFSVERPDGSNFTLKIRSTKLEDSAMYFCASSYQGNFSPLHFGNGTRLTVT.

The chain employs TRBV20-1 and TRBJ2-5; weak D call: TRBD1 (5 bases). The CDR3 sequence is 13 residues long. CDR1 and CDR2 from the germline V gene are DFQATT and SNEGSKA (reference sequence). V lost 6 bases, J lost 2 bases, and 13 bases lay in between. CDR3 in amino acids: CSASGLGQETQYF. DNA for the CDR3: TGCAGTGCCTCAGGGCTAGGGCAAGAGACCCAGTACTTC.

This clonotype was seen many times. The chain uses TRBV7-2 and TRBJ2-3; D might be TRBD2 (6 bases). V dropped 4 bases and J dropped 4 bases, with 6 bases sitting between them. CDR3 length equals 12 residues. Per the germline V gene, CDR1 is SGHTA and CDR2 is FQGNSA. The CDR3, as DNA: TGTGCCAGCAGCTGGAGGGCAGATACGCAGTATTTT. This translates into CASSWRADTQYF.